This entry lists 11 T cell receptor beta chains sequenced from one sample in a study of regulatory T cells in long-lasting Graves disease. Arm-PCR of CDR3 regions with iRepertoire HTBI primers generated TCR beta libraries. MiXCR, run by TCRdb on the multiplex PCR reads, gives a single entry per CDR3 protein. Of hundreds of thousands of distinct CDR3 sequences detected, around 21% appear once; the ten largest clones hold roughly 8%. Time point described: persistent/refractory GD, antithyroid drugs over 5 years with positive TRAb. RNA isolated from PBMCs was used to make the TCR library. This specimen was peripheral blood mononuclear cells (PBMCs), taken when the disease was refractory, from a patient treated with antithyroid drugs. The receptors were gathered from a female donor with Graves disease.

This clonotype was found once. A much bigger clone sits one base away, suggesting this may be a read error. The rearrangement uses TRBV28 and TRBJ1-2; 11 positions match TRBD1. The germline gives CDR1 MDHEN, CDR2 SYDVKM. The CDR3 contains 17 residues. CDR3 DNA: TGTGCCAGCAATTTATGGGGACAGGGGGTTTCTTTCGATGGCTACACCTTC. Protein sequence: CASNLWGQGVSFDGYTF.

This clonotype was detected a few times. At one end the junction does not follow the germline gene, possibly because of a read error. The chain carries TRBV7-3 and TRBJ2-2, with 11 bases fitting TRBD2. The germline CDR1 and CDR2 sequences are SGHTA and FQGTGA. The CDR3 has 13 residues. CDR3 DNA: TGTGTCAGCACTAGCGGGAGCATTGGGGAGCTGTTTTTT. Translating gives CVSTSGSIGELFF.

This clonotype was seen repeatedly, ten times or more. The V call is TRBV20-1, the J call TRBJ2-7; 8 bases align to TRBD2. The CDR3 consists of 13 residues. CDR1 and CDR2 (germline): DFQATT, SNEGSKA (reference sequence). V lost 3 bases and J lost 8; bases outside the gene matches: 9. CDR3 nucleotides: TGCAGTGCTAGTCGGGACGGGAGGGGACAGCAGTACTTC. Amino acid sequence: CSASRDGRGQQYF.

The chain links TRBV18 to TRBJ1-2; D ambiguous. This CDR3 contains 15 residues. Trimming left V 3 bases short and J 2 bases short, with 13 bases between. Looked up from germline, CDR1 is KGHSH and CDR2 is LQKENI. CDR3 in DNA: TGTGCCAGCTCACCGAGGGCCATTGGAAACTATGGCTACACCTTC. Protein product: CASSPRAIGNYGYTF.

The chain uses TRBV6-8 and TRBJ1-6; D not certain. The V gene lost 2 bases and the J gene lost 0 bases, with 8 bases spanning the gap. Germline V gives CDR1 MNHGY, CDR2 SAAAGT. The CDR3 has 16 residues. CDR3 bases: TGTGCCAGCAGTTACGACCCGAGCTCCTATAATTCACCCCTCCACTTT. Encoded protein: CASSYDPSSYNSPLHF.

This clonotype was recorded at least ten times. The J gene is TRBJ1-2, the V gene TRBV6-1; D is undetermined. The CDR3 extends over 13 amino acids. Trimming shortened V by 3 bases and J by 6 bases, and 11 bases separated the two germline ends. Per germline, CDR1 MNHNS and CDR2 SASEGT. The CDR3, as DNA: TGTGCCAGCAGTGATACCTCCTTGGATGGCTACACCTTC. As protein: CASSDTSLDGYTF.

The chain combines TRBV6-2 or TRBV6-3 with TRBJ2-1, with 8 bases lining up with TRBD1. J gave up 0 bases and V 4 bases, and 2 bases lay outside the gene matches. The CDR3 runs to 15 residues. Per germline, CDR1 MNHEY and CDR2 SVGEGT. The CDR3 DNA sequence: TGTGCCAGCAGTTTAACAGGGGGCTCCTACAATGAGCAGTTCTTC. Its translation is CASSLTGGSYNEQFF.

The chain links TRBV20-1 to TRBJ1-2; a possible D gene is TRBD1 (5 bases). The CDR3 spans 14 residues. V shed 5 bases and J shed 3 bases, with 16 bases lying between them. The germline CDR1 and CDR2 sequences are DFQATT and SNEGSKA (reference sequence). The DNA for the CDR3 is TGCAGTGCTTCCTTCCGGCGAGGGGACTATGGCTACACCTTC. It yields the protein CSASFRRGDYGYTF.

This chain uses TRBV4-2 with TRBJ2-3; 14 nucleotides line up with TRBD2. The CDR3 consists of 15 residues. With 4 bases clipped from V and 6 bases from J, the junction kept 3 bases outside the gene matches. In germline, CDR1 is LGHNA, CDR2 YNFKEQ. In DNA form, the CDR3 reads TGTGCCAGCAGCCCCCGGACTAGCGGGAGGGATACGCAGTATTTT. Amino acid sequence: CASSPRTSGRDTQYF.

V is TRBV6-5 and J is TRBJ2-7; TRBD1 matches 9 bases. CDR1 and CDR2 (germline): MNHEY, SVGAGI. Trimming took 2 bases from V and 0 from J; bases not matched to a gene: 8. The CDR3 length is 17 residues. Written as DNA, the CDR3 is TGTGCCAGCAGTTACGACAGGGGGTCAAAGAACTCCTACGAGCAGTACTTC. Translated, it gives CASSYDRGSKNSYEQYF.

CDR3: CASSLEREVYNEQFF. In DNA form, the CDR3 reads TGTGCCAGCAGCCTCGAGCGGGAGGTCTACAATGAGCAGTTCTTC. V usage is TRBV3-1 and J usage is TRBJ2-1, with 9 bases that match TRBD2. Germline V gene data show CDR1 as LGHDT and CDR2 as YNNKEL (reference sequence). The CDR3 spans 15 residues. The trim removed 4 bases at V and 3 bases at J, leaving 4 bases unmatched.